The 13 T cell receptor beta chains given below trace back to one sample, sequenced in a study of blood T cells in healthy people across ages. A sample-barcoded 5' primer and a J-beta primer mix were used in a second PCR of roughly 7 to 11 cycles. Via MiXCR, TCRdb re-called the 5' RACE reads, giving one row per CDR3 protein. Of fewer than 900,000 distinct CDR3 sequences listed, 30% to 45% are singletons. Sequenced input: blood. Receptors originate from a man younger than 30 in good health.

This clonotype was seen only a few times. The chain joins TRBV4-3 to TRBJ1-3; D is ambiguous. The germline CDR1 and CDR2 sequences are LGHNA and YSLEER. This CDR3 is built from 13 residues. V lost 0 bases and J 4 bases, leaving 4 bases between the germline ends. The CDR3 nucleotides read TGCGCCAGCAGCCAAGAAACAGGAAACACCATATATTTT. Amino acid sequence: CASSQETGNTIYF.

This clonotype was picked up a small number of times. The V gene is TRBV12-3 or TRBV12-4, the J gene TRBJ1-1; possible D gene TRBD1, 5 bases. The CDR3 runs 15 residues. V was pared by 3 bases and J by 1 base, with 12 bases between. The CDR3 loop reads CASSFGAGPNTEAFF. Written as DNA, the CDR3 is TGTGCCAGCAGTTTTGGGGCAGGACCGAACACTGAAGCTTTCTTT.

The V and J genes are TRBV29-1 and TRBJ2-6; maybe TRBD2 (5 bases). The CDR3 covers 14 residues. Germline-derived CDR1 and CDR2 are SQVTM and ANQGSEA. Trimming left V 5 bases short and J 0 bases short, with 8 bases between. CDR3 sequence reads: CSVNGDSGANVLTF. The CDR3 DNA reads as TGCAGCGTTAACGGGGACTCTGGGGCCAACGTCCTGACTTTC. Full variable domain (remainder filled in from reference TRBV29-1 and TRBJ2-6): SAVISQKPSRDICQRGTSLTIQCQVDSQVTMMFWYRQQPGQSLTLIATANQGSEATYESGFVIDKFPISRPNLTFSTLTVSNMSPEDSSIYLCSVNGDSGANVLTFGAGSRLTVL.

This clonotype was seen only a few times. The chain employs TRBV5-1 and TRBJ1-6; D is perhaps TRBD1 (5 bases). V was shortened by 5 bases and J by 4 bases, with 13 bases between the two germline ends. From germline, CDR1 is SGHRS and CDR2 YFSETQ. The CDR3 is 15 amino acids. The CDR3 loop is CASRISTDYNSPLHF. CDR3 coding DNA: TGCGCCAGCAGGATCTCGACAGATTATAATTCACCCCTCCACTTT. The full variable domain, in which reference TRBV5-1 and TRBJ1-6 provide the parts outside the CDR3, is KAGVTQTPRYLIKTRGQQVTLSCSPISGHRSVSWYQQTPGQGLQFLFEYFSETQRNKGNFPGRFSGRQFSNSRSEMNVSTLELGDSALYLCASRISTDYNSPLHFGNGTRLTVT.

As DNA, the CDR3 is TGTGCCATTCGGGGGGGGAACACTGAAGCTTTCTTT. The encoded protein is CAIRGGNTEAFF. The gene calls are TRBV12-3 or TRBV12-4 and TRBJ1-1; tentative D call: TRBD1 (5 bases). Trimming stripped 10 bases from V and 1 base from J, with 10 bases between. CDR3 length equals 12 residues.

This clonotype was observed once. At one of its ends the junction is not consistent with the germline gene, which may arise from a read error. This chain connects TRBV7-2 to TRBJ2-6, with TRBD2 matching over 9 bases. CDR1 is SGHTA, CDR2 FQGNSA, per germline. This CDR3 is 20 amino acids long. The CDR3 sequence is CACSISRLAGTSSGANVLTF. In nucleotides, the CDR3 is TGTGCCTGCAGCATTAGCAGGCTAGCGGGGACGAGCTCTGGGGCCAACGTCCTGACTTTC. The full variable domain, with the rest looked up from reference TRBV7-2 and TRBJ2-6, is GAGVSQSPSNKVTEKGKDVELRCDPISGHTALYWYRQSLGQGLEFLIYFQGNSAPDKSGLPSDRFSAERTGGSVSTLTIQRTQQEDSAVYLCACSISRLAGTSSGANVLTFGAGSRLTVL.

This chain uses TRBV6-5 with TRBJ1-5; possible D gene TRBD1, 5 bases. Germline CDR1 is MNHEY and CDR2 is SVGAGI. This CDR3 has 15 residues. Trimming cost V 8 bases and J 3 bases, with 17 bases left between them. The CDR3 DNA reads TGTGCCAGCGGGAGCTCGGGCGGACACAATCAGCCCCAGCATTTT. It specifies CASGSSGGHNQPQHF.

This clonotype was seen a few times. The gene calls are TRBV12-3 or TRBV12-4 and TRBJ2-5, with D perhaps given as TRBD1 or TRBD2 (5 bases each). This CDR3 has 14 amino acids. Trimming left V 3 bases short and J 1 base short, with 9 bases between. This chain's CDR3 is CASSFGTLQETQYF. The CDR3 DNA reads as TGTGCCAGCAGTTTTGGGACGCTCCAAGAGACCCAGTACTTC.

This chain joins TRBV27 and TRBJ1-2, with D tentatively TRBD1 (6 bases). The CDR3 runs 16 residues. Germline V gene lookup returns CDR1 MNHEY and CDR2 SMNVEV (reference sequence). V dropped 0 bases and J dropped 0 bases, with 11 bases sitting between them. The CDR3 nucleotides are TGTGCCAGCAGTTTATCGAGGGCAGGGGCTAACTATGGCTACACCTTC. Protein product: CASSLSRAGANYGYTF.

V usage is TRBV5-6 and J usage is TRBJ1-1; 11 positions agree with TRBD1. Germline trimming cut 9 bases from V and 4 bases from J; bases unmatched to any gene: 5. Per the germline V gene, CDR1 is SGHDT and CDR2 is YYEEEE. This CDR3 has 13 amino acids. The CDR3 DNA follows: TGTGCCACCTCGGACAGGGGGCTCACTGAAGCTTTCTTT. Protein sequence: CATSDRGLTEAFF.

The gene calls are TRBV5-1 and TRBJ1-2, with 12 nucleotides matching TRBD1. This CDR3 spans 16 amino acids. V was clipped by 4 bases and J by 8 bases; unmatched bases: 12. Per the germline V gene, CDR1 is SGHRS and CDR2 is YFSETQ. The CDR3 DNA sequence: TGCGCCAGCAGCCCGGGACAGGGGGCTAGTATGGGAGGCTACACCTTC. Protein: CASSPGQGASMGGYTF.

The V and J genes are TRBV5-1 and TRBJ1-5; 7 bases are a match to TRBD1. The J segment lost 3 bases and the V segment lost 10 bases, leaving 10 bases of the junction unmatched. Per the germline V gene, CDR1 is SGHRS and CDR2 is YFSETQ. This CDR3 has 14 residues. The CDR3 DNA reads TGCGCCTCACAGGGGAGGCCCCACAATCAGCCCCAGCATTTT. Amino acids: CASQGRPHNQPQHF.

In the case of this clonotype: The CDR3 ends on some other residue instead of the conserved phenylalanine or tryptophan, so this is likely a read error. The genes are TRBV5-5 and TRBJ1-6; 7 nucleotides match TRBD1. Germline V gene sequence: CDR1 SGHKS, CDR2 YYEKEE (reference sequence). The V gene end was trimmed by 4 bases and the J gene end by 5 bases; junction bases not matched to a gene: 3. The CDR3 loop spans 14 amino acids. The CDR3 reads CASSGTENNSPLHV. The CDR3 DNA reads TGTGCCAGCAGCGGGACAGAAAATAATTCACCCCTCCACGTT.